This T cell receptor (beta chain) was identified in a study of blood T cell repertoires in COVID-19. Overall study: Sample material is recorded as cDNA or gDNA derived from T cells, B-cell-depleted T cells, or PBMCs.

The CDR3 runs to 14 residues. Trimming took off 0 bases at V and 10 bases at J, with 13 bases between the two ends. Germline CDR1 GTSNPN, CDR2 SVGIG (reference sequence). Profiling relied on immunoSEQ multiplex PCR, and the TCRdb table lists in-frame clones only, not all of them. The table records tens of thousands of clones, 89% of them present only once. The sequence came from a man aged 60 to 75 with COVID-19, enrolled during active disease. The genes are TRBV30 and TRBJ1-6; D gene uncertain. The sample taken for sequencing was peripheral blood. The CDR3, as DNA: TGTGCCTGGAGTGTGAAACGGGGAGAATCACCCCTCCACTTT. Its translation is CAWSVKRGESPLHF.